One and the same sample provided the 16 T cell receptor beta chains below, sequenced in a study of vaccination effects on CD4 cells after COVID-19. Before sequencing, viral peptide pools were used by the ViraFEST assay to expand antigen-specific CD4+ T cells. Following culture for about 11 days, CD4+ T cells were isolated. Vaccinees lacked prior SARS-CoV-2 infection and tested negative for nucleocapsid antibodies. Sequenced by immunoSEQ multiplex PCR; TCRdb stores in-frame clones only, minus some. The top ten hold 2.5% to 3% of the sample, which has approximately 74,000 clones, approximately 72% seen once. Their specific antigens are unknown. Sequencing was performed on CD4+ T cells from PBMCs cultured with HCoV-NL63 spike peptides, taken before COVID-19 vaccination. These receptors were obtained from a human donor who received a COVID-19 vaccine.

The chain recombines TRBV27 with TRBJ1-1, with a weak D call TRBD1 (6 bases). This CDR3 contains 14 residues. Germline V gene data show CDR1 as MNHEY and CDR2 as SMNVEV (reference sequence). V was trimmed by 7 bases and J by 7 bases, leaving 19 bases between them. CDR3 DNA: TGTGCCAGCATTCCCAAGGGGGGGACGGGTGAAGCTTTCTTT. Translation gives CASIPKGGTGEAFF.

The V and J genes are TRBV5-4 and TRBJ1-1; D unclear. Germline values: CDR1 SGHNT, CDR2 YYREEE (reference sequence). Trimming removed 0 bases from V and 9 bases from J, with 9 bases in between. The CDR3 is 12 residues long. Here the CDR3 reads CASSLELSQAFF. The CDR3 DNA follows: TGTGCCAGCAGCTTGGAATTGTCTCAAGCTTTCTTT.

This rearrangement joins TRBV7-8 to TRBJ2-5; D might be TRBD2 (5 bases). V was trimmed by 0 bases and J by 10 bases, leaving 15 bases between them. From germline, CDR1 is SGHVS and CDR2 FQNEAQ. This CDR3 is 14 amino acids long. The CDR3 DNA is TGTGCCAGCAGCTTAGCCCCGGCCATCGAGGGCCAGTACTTC. It translates to CASSLAPAIEGQYF.

This chain uses TRBV18 with TRBJ1-2; 8 positions agree with TRBD1. The CDR3 runs to 12 residues. The ends lost 5 bases at V and 6 bases at J; junction bases unmatched: 2. Germline loops: CDR1 KGHSH, CDR2 LQKENI. CDR3 sequence (DNA): TGTGCCAGCTCAGAGACAGGGGATGGCTACACCTTC. This encodes CASSETGDGYTF.

The count of this clone is one. This chain links TRBV3-1 (or the pseudogene TRBV3-2) with TRBJ2-2; D ambiguous. Germline V gene sequence: CDR1 LGHDT, CDR2 YNNKEL (reference sequence). The CDR3 is made up of 11 amino acids. Between the trimmed V and J ends, which lost 1 base and 8 bases, there was a span of 2 bases. The CDR3 nucleotides are TGTGCCAGCAGCCAAGTGGGGGAGCTGTTTTTT. This translates into CASSQVGELFF.

In its sample, this clone was seen a few times. V is TRBV6-5 and J is TRBJ1-5; D possibly corresponds to TRBD1 (5 bases). V was clipped by 8 bases and J by 6 bases, with 17 bases between them. Germline V gene sequence: CDR1 MNHEY, CDR2 SVGAGI. CDR3 length: 14 amino acids. This chain's CDR3 is CASQKQGVGQPQHF. CDR3 DNA: TGTGCCAGCCAAAAGCAGGGTGTTGGTCAGCCCCAGCATTTT.

This clone has just a few counts. The V call is TRBV19, the J call TRBJ2-2; 8 bases are shared with TRBD1. Germline V CDR1 and CDR2: LNHDA, SQIVND (reference sequence). Germline trimming cut 4 bases from V and 6 bases from J; bases unmatched to any gene: 7. This CDR3 has 15 amino acids. CDR3 protein: CASSTQGAGSGELFF. The CDR3 region has the DNA TGTGCCAGTAGTACCCAGGGGGCAGGGTCCGGGGAGCTGTTTTTT.

This clone was counted a few times. The rearrangement links TRBV5-1 to TRBJ1-2; 7 nucleotides line up with TRBD1. Germline CDR1 is SGHRS and CDR2 is YFSETQ. With 7 bases clipped from V and 2 bases from J, the junction kept 11 bases outside the gene matches. This CDR3 is 15 amino acids long. DNA of the CDR3: TGCGCCAGCTCATTAGGGGGCCTTGGAAACTATGGCTACACCTTC. Its protein product is CASSLGGLGNYGYTF.

V gene TRBV5-5 combines with J gene TRBJ1-5; 9 positions agree with TRBD1. Germline assignment: CDR1 SGHKS and CDR2 YYEKEE (reference sequence). V was pared by 4 bases and J by 7 bases, with 12 bases of the junction left unmatched. The CDR3 has 16 amino acids. The CDR3 DNA reads as TGTGCCAGCAGCCCCTATCTCGGACAGGGGAGACAGCCCCAGCATTTT. This codes for CASSPYLGQGRQPQHF.

This chain uses TRBV6-5 with TRBJ1-6; no clear D gene. The CDR3 length is 15 residues. Trimming pared 6 bases from V and 0 bases from J, leaving 9 bases between. Germline lookup yields CDR1 MNHEY and CDR2 SVGAGI. The CDR3 nucleotides are TGTGCCAGCAGGGTAGTGAGCTCCTATAATTCACCCCTCCACTTT. This encodes CASRVVSSYNSPLHF.

The chain uses TRBV5-4 and TRBJ2-7; 9 bases fit TRBD1. The CDR3 has 14 amino acids. After removal of 4 bases from V and 4 bases from J, the junction contained 6 bases not matched to a gene. Looked up from germline, CDR1 is SGHNT and CDR2 is YYREEE (reference sequence). The CDR3 reads CASSHRQGEYEQYV. CDR3 nucleotides: TGTGCCAGCAGCCACAGACAGGGGGAGTACGAGCAGTACGTC.

This clone has a handful of counts. This chain links TRBV5-8 with TRBJ2-5, with TRBD2 matching over 9 bases. Germline loops: CDR1 SGHTS, CDR2 YDEGEE. V shed 4 bases, J shed 1 base, and the junction held 5 bases outside the gene matches. CDR3 length: 15 residues. This CDR3 is CASSPSGGIQETQYF. In DNA form, the CDR3 reads TGTGCCAGCAGCCCGAGCGGGGGGATCCAAGAGACCCAGTACTTC.

The chain has TRBV2 and TRBJ2-7; D unresolved. CDR1 is SNHLY and CDR2 is FYNNEI in the germline V gene. The CDR3 consists of 12 residues. The ends were cut back, 8 bases at V and 2 bases at J, with 10 bases in the middle. The DNA of the CDR3 is TGTGCCAGCGGGTTCTCGACCTACGAGCAGTACGTC. Protein product: CASGFSTYEQYV.

The table lists this clone with a few counts. The genes are TRBV7-2 and TRBJ1-5, with a weak D call TRBD1 (5 bases). Germline CDR1 reads SGHTA; CDR2 reads FQGNSA. The V end was cut by 2 bases, the J end by 0 bases, with 8 bases between. This CDR3 is 15 amino acids long. CDR3: CASSLSGLSNQPQHF. The CDR3 DNA reads as TGTGCCAGCAGCTTATCGGGGCTTAGCAATCAGCCCCAGCATTTT.

V usage is TRBV6-5 and J usage is TRBJ1-1, with D hard to call. CDR1 is MNHEY and CDR2 is SVGAGI in the germline V gene. The CDR3 runs 13 residues. Trimming stripped 6 bases from V and 4 bases from J, with 12 bases between. The DNA of the CDR3 is TGTGCCAGCAGGAACACGGTAGGCACTGAAGCTTTCTTT. Encoded protein: CASRNTVGTEAFF.

This sequence joins TRBV28 and TRBJ1-5, with 7 bases aligning to TRBD1. The germline V gene has CDR1 MDHEN and CDR2 SYDVKM. V lost 6 bases and J lost 1; bases outside the gene matches: 3. The CDR3 contains 14 residues. The CDR3, as DNA: TGTGCCAGCAGATTGACAGGGAGCAATCAGCCCCAGCATTTT. This encodes CASRLTGSNQPQHF.